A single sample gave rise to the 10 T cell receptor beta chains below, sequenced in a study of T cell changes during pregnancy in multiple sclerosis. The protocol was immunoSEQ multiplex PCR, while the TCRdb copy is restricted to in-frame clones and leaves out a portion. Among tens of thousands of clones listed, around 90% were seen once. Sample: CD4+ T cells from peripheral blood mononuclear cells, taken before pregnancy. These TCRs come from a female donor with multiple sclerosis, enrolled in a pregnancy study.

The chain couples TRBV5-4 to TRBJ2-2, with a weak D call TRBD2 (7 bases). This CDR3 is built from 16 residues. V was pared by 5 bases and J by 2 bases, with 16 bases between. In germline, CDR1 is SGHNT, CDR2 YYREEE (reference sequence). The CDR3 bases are TGTGCCAGCAGATCAGGAGGGGGGGTCAACACCGGGGAGCTGTTTTTT. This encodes CASRSGGGVNTGELFF. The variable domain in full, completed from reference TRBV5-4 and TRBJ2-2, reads ETGVTQSPTHLIKTRGQQVTLRCSSQSGHNTVSWYQQALGQGPQFIFQYYREEENGRGNFPPRFSGLQFPNYSSELNVNALELDDSALYLCASRSGGGVNTGELFFGEGSRLTVL.

CDR3 sequence: CASSSQGIGYTF. The CDR3 DNA reads TGTGCCAGCAGCTCCCAGGGGATTGGCTACACCTTC. The genes are TRBV7-6 and TRBJ1-2, with D possibly being TRBD1 (6 bases). CDR3 length equals 12 residues. CDR1 is SGHVS and CDR2 is FNYEAQ in the germline V gene. V shed 4 bases and J shed 7 bases, with 10 bases lying between them.

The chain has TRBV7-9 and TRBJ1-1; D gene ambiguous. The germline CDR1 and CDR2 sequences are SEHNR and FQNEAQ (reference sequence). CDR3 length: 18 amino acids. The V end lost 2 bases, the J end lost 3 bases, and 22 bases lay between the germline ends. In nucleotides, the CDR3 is TGTGCCAGCAGCTTACCATTCTCAGCGGGAGCCACCCACACTGAAGCTTTCTTT. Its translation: CASSLPFSAGATHTEAFF.

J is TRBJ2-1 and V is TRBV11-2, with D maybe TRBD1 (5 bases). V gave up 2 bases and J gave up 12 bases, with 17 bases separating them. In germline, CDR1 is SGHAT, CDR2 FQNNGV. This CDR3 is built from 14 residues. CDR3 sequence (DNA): TGTGCCAGCAGCTTATCCCAGGGCCAGCAATCGCAGTTCTTC. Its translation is CASSLSQGQQSQFF.

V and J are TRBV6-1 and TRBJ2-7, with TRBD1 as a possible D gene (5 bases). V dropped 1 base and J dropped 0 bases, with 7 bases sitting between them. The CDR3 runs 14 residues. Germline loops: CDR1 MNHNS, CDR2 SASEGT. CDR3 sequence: CASSEGQSSYEQYF. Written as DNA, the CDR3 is TGTGCCAGCAGTGAAGGACAGAGCTCCTACGAGCAGTACTTC.

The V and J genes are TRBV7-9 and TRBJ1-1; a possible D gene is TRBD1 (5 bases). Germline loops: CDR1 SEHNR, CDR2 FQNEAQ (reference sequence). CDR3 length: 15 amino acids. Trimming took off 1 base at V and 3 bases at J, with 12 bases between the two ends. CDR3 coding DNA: TGTGCCAGCAGCTTAGGGGCCAGGGAAGACACTGAAGCTTTCTTT. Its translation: CASSLGAREDTEAFF.

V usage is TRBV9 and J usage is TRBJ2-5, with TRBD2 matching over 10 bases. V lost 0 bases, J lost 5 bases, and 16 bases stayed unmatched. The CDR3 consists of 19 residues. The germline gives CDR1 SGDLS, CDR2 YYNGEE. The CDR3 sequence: CASSVAGIGAGGSSETQYF. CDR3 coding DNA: TGTGCCAGCAGCGTAGCTGGAATCGGAGCGGGAGGGAGTTCGGAGACCCAGTACTTC.

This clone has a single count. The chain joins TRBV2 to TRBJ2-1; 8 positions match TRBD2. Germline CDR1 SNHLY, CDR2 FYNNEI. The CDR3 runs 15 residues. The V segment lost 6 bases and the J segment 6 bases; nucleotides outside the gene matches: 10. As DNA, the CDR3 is TGTGCCAGCAGCCCCCGGACTAGCTTGGCCAATGAGCAGTTCTTC. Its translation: CASSPRTSLANEQFF. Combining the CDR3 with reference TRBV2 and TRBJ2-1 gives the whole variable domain EPEVTQTPSHQVTQMGQEVILRCVPISNHLYFYWYRQILGQKVEFLVSFYNNEISEKSEIFDDQFSVERPDGSNFTLKIRSTKLEDSAMYFCASSPRTSLANEQFFGPGTRLTVL.

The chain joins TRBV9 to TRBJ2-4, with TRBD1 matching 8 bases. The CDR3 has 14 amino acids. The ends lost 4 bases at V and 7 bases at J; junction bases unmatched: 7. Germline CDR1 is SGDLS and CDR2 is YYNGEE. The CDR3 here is CASSPGTGGNIQYF. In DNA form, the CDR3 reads TGTGCCAGCAGCCCTGGGACAGGAGGGAACATTCAGTACTTC.

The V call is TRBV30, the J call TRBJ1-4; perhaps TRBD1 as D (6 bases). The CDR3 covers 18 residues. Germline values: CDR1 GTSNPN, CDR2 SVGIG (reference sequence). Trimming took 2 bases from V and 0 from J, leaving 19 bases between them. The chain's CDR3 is CAWSPGHTLLATNEKLFF. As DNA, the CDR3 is TGTGCCTGGAGTCCGGGACACACTCTTCTTGCAACTAATGAAAAACTGTTTTTT.